Reported below is one TCR beta chain. This sample is part of a study of blood T cell repertoires in COVID-19. Overall study context: Acute and convalescent COVID-19 samples came from the United States, Italy and Spain. Sources were T cells, B-cell-depleted T cells, or PBMCs; the material itself was cDNA or gDNA.

The authors' processing: Reference gene primer amplification gave estimated nucleated cell counts. Here immunoSEQ multiplex PCR was the method, and the copy in TCRdb shows in-frame clones only, minus some. Clone size and the V and J calls come from that table; the DNA yielded D and trimming. The repertoire consists of nearly 200,000 clones, with around four fifths occurring once and the leading ten covering roughly 0.91%. This clonotype originated in a man in his 60s with COVID-19, enrolled during active disease. Sequenced sample: peripheral blood.

For the CDR3, the DNA is TGTGCCAGCAGTCCCGGGACAGTTAACACTGAAGCTTTCTTT. Translation: CASSPGTVNTEAFF. V is TRBV6-6 and J is TRBJ1-1; 7 bases agree with TRBD1. CDR1 is MNHNY and CDR2 is SVGAGI in the germline V gene (reference sequence). V dropped 5 bases and J dropped 2; count of bases not matched to a gene: 5. CDR3 length equals 14 residues.